This T cell receptor (beta chain) was sequenced in a study of T cell responses to AZD1222 COVID-19 vaccine (dated by TCRdb to the early 2020s). Regarding the study in general: A total of 233 trial participants underwent TCR sequencing, of whom 207 received two doses of AZD1222 and about 25 received two doses of the MenACWY control vaccine. Trial participants were enrolled into age subgroups of 18-55, 56-69 and 70-plus years, which contained roughly 140, 27 and 60 TCR-sequenced participants, respectively.

The CDR3 regions of human TCRbeta chains were analyzed by immunosequencing. Regarding the original processing steps: TCRs in the repertoires were matched against a reference library of SARS-CoV-2-specific TCRs that had been generated with the MIRA antigen-specificity platform. Breadth meant the fraction of unique TCRs that were SARS-CoV-2-associated, whereas depth meant the fraction of total T cells that were SARS-CoV-2-associated. Using the MIRA data, each spike-specific TCR was mapped to the spike region that the TCR reacts to and placed in a CD4 or CD8 class. Log10-transformed breadth and depth values were compared by one-way ANOVA with Sidak's multiple comparisons tests. TCRdb obtained this table from immuneACCESS and retained in-frame rearrangements with V and J assigned. These tables miss some clones; where compared with another copy, unresolved V genes account for less than half of the shortfall, and the remainder is unexplained. For V, J and clone size, that table is used; D and trimming come from the DNA. The sample data list 120,000 to 150,000 clones, and approximately 90% of these were observed just once. The top ten constitute 3% to 4% of the sample.

The sample's time point label is to be understood as: about 28 days (+/-7) after the second vaccine dose. AZD1222 recipients given second doses at about 4 weeks or at about 12 weeks were pooled, since spike-specific TCR depth and breadth were not found to differ between the two schedules. The vaccinee samples were drawn from two UK trials, COV001 and COV002, one of which was a single-blind randomized controlled phase 2/3 trial testing AZD1222 (ChAdOx1 nCoV-19) in healthy adults. For TCRbeta chain sequencing, PBMC samples were collected from trial participants at day 0 and at day 28 after the second dose. On this clone itself: This clone's antigen is unknown. Within one base of it there is no much larger clone, and no base qualities were kept.

Overall results and qualifications from the work: Reportedly, almost half of the unique spike-specific TCRs recognized epitopes lying outside the regions that are mutated in the B.1.351 and B.1.1.7 variants. The whole spike protein was spanned by vaccine-associated CD4 TCRs, and dominant responses were seen in regions 160-218 and 743-854. Participants were mostly white British and included more females than males, and it was suggested by the authors that clonal diversity may have been underestimated. In the small 56-69-year group, the increase in depth fell short of significance, most likely because of low power. Conclusions about previously exposed vaccinees were limited because only six AZD1222 recipients were SARS-CoV-2 seropositive at baseline. No day 14 peak-response samples were available, so repertoires were characterized only after the peak T cell response. After two AZD1222 doses, spike-specific TCR breadth and depth were significantly higher than at day 0 and than in MenACWY recipients.

Its CDR3 holds 14 amino acids, cysteine through phenylalanine. Of the read, only the CDR3 DNA is kept; its 42 bases are in frame from base 1. V loses 0 bases of germline sequence and J loses 10 bases, and the interval between the two ends is 10 bases. Taken from the germline V gene, the CDR1 and CDR2 loops are SGHTA and FQGNSA. The source was peripheral blood, collected 28 days after the second AZD1222 dose. This receptor chain uses TRBV7-2 and TRBJ1-6, with the D segment identity uncertain. This clonotype originated in an adult who received the AZD1222 COVID-19 vaccine. At the DNA level, the sequence is TGTGCCAGCAGCTTAGCGCAAATACGGTCACCCCTCCACTTT. It codes for CASSLAQIRSPLHF.